This T cell receptor (beta chain) was retrieved from a study of lung T cells in sarcoidosis with Löfgren's syndrome. Study-level background: Repertoire analyses centered on Löfgren's syndrome patients. Overall study findings and caveats: Multiple Löfgren's syndrome patients reportedly shared TRAV12-1 and TRBV2 CDR3 motifs, suggesting public CD4+ TCRs. TRBV2 was the preferred pairing partner of TRAV12-1, with similar CDR3s.

Each CDR3 protein gets one entry after TCRdb re-called the reads with MiXCR. The sample yields some 21,000 distinct CDR3 sequences, about 21% seen once. This clonotype was found many times. Its antigen is undetermined. Trimming cost V 1 base and J 6 bases, with 7 bases left between them. This CDR3 contains 14 residues. Germline assignment: CDR1 SGHTA and CDR2 FQGNSA. Input material: CD4+ T cells from bronchoalveolar lavage. The clonotype comes from a human donor with sarcoidosis (Löfgren's syndrome or another form), or a control subject (not recorded which). The chain employs TRBV7-2 and TRBJ1-6; D call uncertain. The CDR3 loop is CASSLVRFNSPLHF. The CDR3, as DNA: TGTGCCAGCAGCTTAGTCCGCTTTAATTCACCCCTCCACTTT.